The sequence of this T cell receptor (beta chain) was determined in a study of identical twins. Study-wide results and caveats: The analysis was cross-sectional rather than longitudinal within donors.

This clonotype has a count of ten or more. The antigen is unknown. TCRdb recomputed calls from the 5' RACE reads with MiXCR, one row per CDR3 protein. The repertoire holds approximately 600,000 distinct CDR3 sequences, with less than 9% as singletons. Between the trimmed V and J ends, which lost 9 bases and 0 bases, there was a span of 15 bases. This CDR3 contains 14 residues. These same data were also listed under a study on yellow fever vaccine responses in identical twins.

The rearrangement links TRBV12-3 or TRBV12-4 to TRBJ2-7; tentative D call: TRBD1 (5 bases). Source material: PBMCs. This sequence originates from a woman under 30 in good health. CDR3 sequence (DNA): TGTGCCAGTACCCGGACAACCCCCTCCTACGAGCAGTACGTC. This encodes CASTRTTPSYEQYV.